Each of the 24 T cell receptor beta chains below was sequenced from the same sample in a study of immune heterogeneity within non-small cell lung tumors. A multiplex PCR containing 32 V primers and 13 J primers was used to amplify TCR beta CDR3. TCRdb used MiXCR to reprocess the multiplex PCR reads, holding one entry per CDR3 protein. The table has approximately 20,000 distinct CDR3 sequences, around a quarter seen once. For each sample, template was about 550 ng of bulk tumor genomic DNA. During surgery, several far-apart biopsies were obtained from every primary tumor. The study cohort was described as untreated, and its members had newly diagnosed non-small cell lung cancer. They went on to have curative surgery. Specimen: lung tumor tissue. Receptors originate from a man in his forties with non-small cell lung cancer.

CDR3 residues: CATRGLEAQETQYF. The CDR3 nucleotides read TGTGCCACCCGAGGACTAGAGGCACAAGAGACCCAGTACTTC. V usage is TRBV6-2 or TRBV6-3 and J usage is TRBJ2-5, with 7 bases matching TRBD2. CDR1 is MNHEY, CDR2 SVGEGT, per germline. The CDR3 has 14 amino acids. The trim removed 10 bases at V and 2 bases at J, leaving 10 bases unmatched.

This clonotype was picked up a small number of times. V is TRBV24-1 and J is TRBJ2-3, with no clear D. The germline gives CDR1 KGHDR, CDR2 SFDVKD. The CDR3 is 15 residues long. Deletions cut 3 bases from V and 2 bases from J, with 11 bases between. The CDR3 loop reads CATSDPQSITDTQYF. The CDR3 coding sequence is TGTGCCACCAGTGATCCACAGTCAATCACAGATACGCAGTATTTT.

This clonotype was counted many times. The CDR3 sequence: CASSPRLLDTQYF. The DNA for the CDR3 is TGCGCCAGCAGCCCTAGACTACTAGATACGCAGTATTTT. The chain couples TRBV4-3 to TRBJ2-3; tentatively, D is TRBD2 (5 bases). This CDR3 is 13 amino acids long. V lost 4 bases and J lost 5, with 10 bases in between. Germline V gene lookup returns CDR1 LGHNA and CDR2 YSLEER.

This clonotype was counted between two and nine times. The CDR3 is CASNPGEMNQPQHF. CDR3 coding DNA: TGCGCCAGCAACCCGGGGGAGATGAATCAGCCCCAGCATTTT. The rearrangement links TRBV5-1 to TRBJ1-5; maybe TRBD1 (5 bases). V was cut by 6 bases and J by 4 bases, with 14 bases left in between. Germline CDR1 SGHRS, CDR2 YFSETQ. The CDR3 is 14 amino acids.

This clonotype was recorded at least ten times. This chain joins TRBV10-3 and TRBJ2-7; maybe TRBD2 (6 bases). Germline CDR1 reads ENHRY; CDR2 reads SYGVKD. CDR3 length: 11 amino acids. Trimming shortened V by 4 bases and J by 7 bases, and 8 bases separated the two germline ends. In nucleotides, the CDR3 is TGTGCCATCAGTGGTGGGGGGGAGCAGTACTTC. Translated: CAISGGGEQYF.

This clonotype was seen at least ten times. This chain uses TRBV6-5 with TRBJ2-2; 8 bases match TRBD1. CDR3 length: 15 residues. J gave up 1 base and V 4 bases, and 2 bases lay outside the gene matches. Germline V gives CDR1 MNHEY, CDR2 SVGAGI. The CDR3 DNA reads as TGTGCCAGCAGTTTGGGGACAGGGAACACCGGGGAGCTGTTTTTT. As protein: CASSLGTGNTGELFF.

The chain links TRBV11-2 to TRBJ1-1, with 8 bases that match TRBD1. The CDR3 is 14 amino acids. In germline, CDR1 is SGHAT, CDR2 FQNNGV. V lost 4 bases, J lost 6 bases, and 7 bases stayed unmatched. CDR3 sequence: CASSSFRQGSEAFF. The CDR3 DNA follows: TGTGCCAGCAGCTCCTTCCGACAGGGGTCTGAAGCTTTCTTT.

There are many counts of this clonotype. The genes are TRBV6-1 and TRBJ2-7, with 12 positions matching TRBD2. In germline, CDR1 is MNHNS, CDR2 SASEGT. Trimming cost V 8 bases and J 7 bases; bases outside gene matches: 18. The CDR3 length is 17 residues. The CDR3 bases are TGTGCCAGCCTAGGCTCACCCGGACTAGCGGGAATGGGGGAGCAGTACTTC. Protein: CASLGSPGLAGMGEQYF.

A remark on this clonotype: Possible read error: a much larger clone is one base away. This chain joins TRBV10-3 and TRBJ2-7, with 14 bases fitting TRBD2. From germline, CDR1 is ENHRY and CDR2 SYGVKD. There are 17 residues in the CDR3. J gave up 3 bases and V 3 bases, and 7 bases lay outside the gene matches. The CDR3 loop reads CAISDNGTSGSFYEQYF. CDR3 in DNA: TGTGCCATCAGTGATAACGGGACTAGCGGGAGTTTCTACGAGCAGTACTTC.

In its sample, this clonotype was seen many times. J is TRBJ2-3 and V is TRBV24-1, with D possibly TRBD1 on 6 matching bases. Germline V gene lookup returns CDR1 KGHDR and CDR2 SFDVKD. Trimming stripped 4 bases from V and 3 bases from J, with 10 bases between. There are 14 residues in the CDR3. CDR3 sequence reads: CATSDPGQTDTQYF. The CDR3 DNA reads as TGTGCCACCAGTGACCCGGGACAAACAGATACGCAGTATTTT.

The rearrangement uses TRBV19 and TRBJ2-3, with 13 bases identical to TRBD2. The CDR3 sequence is 20 residues long. CDR1 is LNHDA, CDR2 SQIVND, per germline (reference sequence). The CDR3 reads CNSSRRDLLTSGRPEDTQYF. In DNA form, the CDR3 reads TGTAACAGTAGTAGAAGGGACCTCCTGACTAGCGGGAGGCCGGAAGATACGCAGTATTTT.

This clonotype was seen a handful of times. The chain links TRBV12-3 or TRBV12-4 to TRBJ1-4; 10 bases line up with TRBD1. The CDR3 length is 16 residues. The V and J ends lost 4 bases and 5 bases, in that order; junction bases with no gene match: 7. The CDR3 bases are TGTGCCAGCAGTTCCGGGACAGGGGCCGCCAATGAAAAACTGTTTTTT. Its protein is CASSSGTGAANEKLFF.

This clonotype appeared once. Since a much larger clone is just one base distant, this may be a read error. The rearrangement joins TRBV12-3 or TRBV12-4 to TRBJ1-1; D may be TRBD1 (6 bases). The V end was cut by 3 bases, the J end by 6 bases, with 14 bases between. CDR3 size: 14 residues. Here the CDR3 DNA reads TGTGCCAGCAGTTTTCGGGGGGCGGGTTCTGAAGCTTTCTTT. This gives the protein CASSFRGAGSEAFF.

The chain employs TRBV6-1 and TRBJ1-4; D is undetermined. V lost 5 bases, J lost 6 bases, and 10 bases lay in between. Germline assignment: CDR1 MNHNS and CDR2 SASEGT. The CDR3 covers 13 residues. CDR3 nucleotides: TGTGCCAGCAGTTATTTTAGGGATGAAAAACTGTTTTTT. This sequence encodes CASSYFRDEKLFF.

The chain uses TRBV5-4 and TRBJ1-6; D gene uncertain. CDR1 is SGHNT and CDR2 is YYREEE in the germline V gene (reference sequence). The CDR3 sequence is 16 residues long. Trimming took 1 base from V and 5 from J, leaving 13 bases between them. CDR3 coding DNA: TGTGCCAGCAGCTTGAATTACGGTTACGATAATTCACCCCTCCACTTT. This encodes CASSLNYGYDNSPLHF.

This clonotype came up many times. CDR3 protein: CASSQGTGGKGGELFF. Written as DNA, the CDR3 is TGTGCCAGCAGTCAGGGGACAGGGGGCAAGGGCGGGGAGCTGTTTTTT. The rearrangement joins TRBV12-3 or TRBV12-4 to TRBJ2-2; 12 nucleotides align to TRBD1. V lost 5 bases, J lost 7 bases, and 8 bases stayed unmatched. The CDR3 has 16 residues.

In this sample, this clonotype turned up a few times. A single base separates this from a much larger clone, so it may be a read error. This chain uses TRBV10-2 with TRBJ1-2, with D perhaps TRBD1 (5 bases). CDR3 size: 16 residues. Between the trimmed V and J ends, which lost 3 bases and 4 bases, there was a span of 18 bases. CDR1 is WSHSY, CDR2 SAAADI, per germline. The CDR3 DNA follows: TGCGCCAGCAGTGACGCAGGGAGGTTATGGGGCTATGGCTACACCTTC. The encoded protein is CASSDAGRLWGYGYTF.

Comment on this clonotype: This may be a read error, as it is one base from a much larger clone. The V and J genes are TRBV29-1 and TRBJ1-2; possible D gene TRBD1, 6 bases. CDR1 SQVTM and CDR2 ANQGSEA come from the germline V gene. This CDR3 contains 13 residues. V was shortened by 2 bases and J by 7 bases, with 14 bases between the two germline ends. This chain's CDR3 is CSVEHQGPSGYTF. The CDR3 DNA is TGCAGCGTTGAACATCAGGGGCCCAGTGGCTACACCTTC.

This clonotype qualifies as medium-sized. The chain is built from TRBV10-3 and TRBJ1-4; D not certain. Per germline, CDR1 ENHRY and CDR2 SYGVKD. CDR3 size: 13 residues. The V end was cut by 0 bases, the J end by 8 bases, with 7 bases between. In nucleotides, the CDR3 is TGTGCCATCAGTGAGTCGATTCTGGAAAAACTGTTTTTT. This codes for CAISESILEKLFF.

This clonotype was detected ten times or more. The rearrangement links TRBV27 to TRBJ2-3, with 10 bases lining up with TRBD2. Germline V gene lookup returns CDR1 MNHEY and CDR2 SMNVEV (reference sequence). The CDR3 sequence is 16 residues long. V was clipped by 5 bases and J by 2 bases; unmatched bases: 7. CDR3 sequence reads: CASSPGLAETTDTQYF. Here the CDR3 DNA reads TGTGCCAGCAGTCCCGGACTAGCGGAGACCACAGATACGCAGTATTTT.

This sequence joins TRBV6-2 or TRBV6-3 and TRBJ2-5, with TRBD2 matching 8 bases. This CDR3 has 12 residues. Germline V gene data show CDR1 as MNHEY and CDR2 as SVGEGT. Germline trimming cut 7 bases from V and 6 bases from J; bases unmatched to any gene: 4. CDR3 sequence reads: CASTDSGKTQYF. CDR3 coding DNA: TGTGCCAGCACCGATAGCGGGAAGACCCAGTACTTC.

There are many counts of this clonotype. V and J are TRBV19 and TRBJ1-5, with D perhaps matching TRBD1 (6 bases). Trimming left V 6 bases short and J 3 bases short, with 18 bases between. The CDR3 is 16 amino acids. CDR1 and CDR2 from the germline V gene are LNHDA and SQIVND (reference sequence). CDR3 loop: CASSGTNRVHNQPQHF. CDR3 in DNA: TGTGCCAGTAGCGGAACGAACAGGGTACACAATCAGCCCCAGCATTTT.

In this sample, this clonotype turned up many times. The chain has TRBV5-5 and TRBJ2-5; 7 bases fit TRBD1. The CDR3 contains 16 residues. The germline CDR1 and CDR2 sequences are SGHKS and YYEKEE (reference sequence). The trim removed 5 bases at V and 0 bases at J, leaving 10 bases unmatched. The CDR3, as DNA: TGTGCCAGCAGATCCGACAGGGAAATATACCAAGAGACCCAGTACTTC. It codes for CASRSDREIYQETQYF. The full variable domain, its missing parts supplied by reference TRBV5-5 and TRBJ2-5, is DAGVTQSPTHLIKTRGQQVTLRCSPISGHKSVSWYQQVLGQGPQFIFQYYEKEERGRGNFPDRFSARQFPNYSSELNVNALLLGDSALYLCASRSDREIYQETQYFGPGTRLLVL.

This clonotype was counted at least ten times. V usage is TRBV6-1 and J usage is TRBJ1-5; 10 bases fit TRBD1. This CDR3 has 14 amino acids. V dropped 5 bases and J dropped 11; count of bases not matched to a gene: 9. Germline CDR1 is MNHNS and CDR2 is SASEGT. CDR3 amino acids: CASSPGTGERAQHF. The DNA of the CDR3 is TGTGCCAGCAGTCCCGGGACAGGGGAAAGGGCCCAGCATTTT.